This T cell receptor beta chain stems from a study of cytomegalovirus exposure and HLA in healthy donors. Nominally healthy donors were sampled, though unrecorded immune exposures were likely. Notes on the study in general: CMV antigen specificity of a few CMV-associated chains was confirmed in vitro. A later analysis, which compared TCR beta chains of equal frequency, found the HLA-associated ones more clonally expanded.

Comment on this clone: Its antigen is currently unknown.

Germline assignment: CDR1 LNHDA and CDR2 SQIVND (reference sequence). Trimming took off 3 bases at V and 7 bases at J, with 16 bases between the two ends. The CDR3 loop spans 15 amino acids. Vbeta (60) and Jbeta (13) primers were used in the PCR. The authors' processing: In a later analysis, about 11 million of 75 million to 90 million unique beta chains occurred in at least two donors. This table comes from immunoSEQ multiplex PCR, and its TCRdb copy is limited to in-frame clones, with some not included. V and J calls plus clone size are reproduced from that table; the DNA served to infer D and trimming. The sample has fewer than 250,000 clones, about 88% seen once.

This rearrangement joins TRBV19 to TRBJ2-1; possible D gene TRBD2, 6 bases. Material: PBMCs. This sequence originates from a woman aged 18-30 years in good health and CMV-seronegative. CDR3 coding DNA: TGTGCCAGTAGTATGGGCCAGTGGGAGGTAAATGAGCAGTTCTTC. Amino acid sequence: CASSMGQWEVNEQFF.